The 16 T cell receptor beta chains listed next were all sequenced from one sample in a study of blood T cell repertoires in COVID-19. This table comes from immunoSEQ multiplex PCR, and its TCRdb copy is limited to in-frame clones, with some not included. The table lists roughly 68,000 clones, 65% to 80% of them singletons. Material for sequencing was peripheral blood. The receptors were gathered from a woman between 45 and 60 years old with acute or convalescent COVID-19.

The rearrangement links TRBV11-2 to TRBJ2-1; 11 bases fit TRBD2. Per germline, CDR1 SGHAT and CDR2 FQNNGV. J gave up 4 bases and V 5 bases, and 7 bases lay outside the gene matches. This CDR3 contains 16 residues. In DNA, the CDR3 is TGTGCCAGCAGCCCGGGACTAGCGGTTCAATACAATGAGCAGTTCTTC. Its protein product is CASSPGLAVQYNEQFF.

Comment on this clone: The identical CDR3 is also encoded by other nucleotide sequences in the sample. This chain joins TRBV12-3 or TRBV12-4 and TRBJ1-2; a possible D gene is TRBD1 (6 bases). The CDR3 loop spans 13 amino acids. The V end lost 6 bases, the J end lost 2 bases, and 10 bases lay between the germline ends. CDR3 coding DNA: TGTGCCAGCAGACCTACAGGGAACTATGGCTACACCTTC. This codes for CASRPTGNYGYTF.

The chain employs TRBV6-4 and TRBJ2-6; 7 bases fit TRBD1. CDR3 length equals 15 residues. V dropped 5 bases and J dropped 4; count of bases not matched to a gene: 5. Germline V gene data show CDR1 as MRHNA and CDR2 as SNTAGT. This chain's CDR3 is CASSHGQAGANVLTF. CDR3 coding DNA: TGTGCCAGCAGTCACGGACAGGCCGGGGCCAACGTCCTGACTTTC.

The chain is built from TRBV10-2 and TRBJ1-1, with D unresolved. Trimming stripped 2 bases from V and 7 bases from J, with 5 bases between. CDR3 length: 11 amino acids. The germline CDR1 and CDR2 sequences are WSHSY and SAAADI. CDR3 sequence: CASSERGEAFF. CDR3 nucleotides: TGCGCCAGCAGTGAGCGGGGTGAAGCTTTCTTT.

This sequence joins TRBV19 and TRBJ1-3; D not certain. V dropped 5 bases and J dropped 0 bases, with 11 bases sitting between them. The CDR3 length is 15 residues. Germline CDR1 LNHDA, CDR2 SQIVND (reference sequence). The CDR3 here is CASSVAGSSGNTIYF. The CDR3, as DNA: TGTGCCAGTAGTGTTGCTGGGAGCTCTGGAAACACCATATATTTT. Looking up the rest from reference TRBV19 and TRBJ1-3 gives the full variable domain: DGGITQSPKYLFRKEGQNVTLSCEQNLNHDAMYWYRQDPGQGLRLIYYSQIVNDFQKGDIAEGYSVSREKKESFPLTVTSAQKNPTAFYLCASSVAGSSGNTIYFGEGSWLTVV.

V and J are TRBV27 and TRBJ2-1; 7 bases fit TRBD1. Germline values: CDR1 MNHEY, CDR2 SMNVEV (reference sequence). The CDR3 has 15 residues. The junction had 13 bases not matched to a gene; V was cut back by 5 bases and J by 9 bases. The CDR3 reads CASSTRQGGVGEQFF. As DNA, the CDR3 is TGTGCCAGCAGTACTCGACAGGGTGGGGTTGGTGAGCAGTTCTTC.

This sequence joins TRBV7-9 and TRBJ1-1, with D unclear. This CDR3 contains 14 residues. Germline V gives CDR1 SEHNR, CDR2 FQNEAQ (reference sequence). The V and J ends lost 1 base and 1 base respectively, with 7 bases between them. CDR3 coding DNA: TGTGCCAGCAGCTTAGTCCCCCGGAACACTGAAGCTTTCTTT. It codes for CASSLVPRNTEAFF.

In nucleotides, the CDR3 is TGTGCCAGCAGTGAGGCCAGGGGGAACTATGGCTACACCTTC. Protein product: CASSEARGNYGYTF. V gene TRBV2 combines with J gene TRBJ1-2; 7 positions agree with TRBD1. This CDR3 spans 14 amino acids. In germline, CDR1 is SNHLY, CDR2 FYNNEI. J lost 2 bases, V lost 3 bases, and 3 bases had no gene match. The variable domain in full, with the rest retrieved from reference TRBV2 and TRBJ1-2, is EPEVTQTPSHQVTQMGQEVILRCVPISNHLYFYWYRQILGQKVEFLVSFYNNEISEKSEIFDDQFSVERPDGSNFTLKIRSTKLEDSAMYFCASSEARGNYGYTFGSGTRLTVV.

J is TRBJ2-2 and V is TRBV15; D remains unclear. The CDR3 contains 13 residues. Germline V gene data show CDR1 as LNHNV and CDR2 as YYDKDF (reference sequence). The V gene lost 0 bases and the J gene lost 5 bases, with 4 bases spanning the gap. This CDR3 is CATSRDSTGELFF. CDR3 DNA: TGTGCCACCAGCAGAGATAGTACCGGGGAGCTGTTTTTT.

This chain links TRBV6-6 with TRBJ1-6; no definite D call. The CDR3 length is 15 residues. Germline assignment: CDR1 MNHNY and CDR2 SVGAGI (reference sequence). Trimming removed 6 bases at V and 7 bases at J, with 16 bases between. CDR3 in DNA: TGTGCCAGCAGCCCGTTCGAGGGTGTGAATTCACCCCTCCACTTT. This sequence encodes CASSPFEGVNSPLHF.

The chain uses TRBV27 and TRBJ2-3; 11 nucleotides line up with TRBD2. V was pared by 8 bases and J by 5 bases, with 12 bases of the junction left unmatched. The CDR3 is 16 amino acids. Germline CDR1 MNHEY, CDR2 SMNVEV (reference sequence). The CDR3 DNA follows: TGTGCCAGCTCCCAAGGTAGCGGGGGGGTGCGAGATACGCAGTATTTT. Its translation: CASSQGSGGVRDTQYF.

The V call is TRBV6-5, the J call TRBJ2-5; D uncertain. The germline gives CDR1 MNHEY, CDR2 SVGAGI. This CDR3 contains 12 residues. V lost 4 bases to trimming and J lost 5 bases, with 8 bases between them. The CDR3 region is CASSFGSETQYF. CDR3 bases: TGTGCCAGCAGTTTCGGGTCGGAGACCCAGTACTTC.

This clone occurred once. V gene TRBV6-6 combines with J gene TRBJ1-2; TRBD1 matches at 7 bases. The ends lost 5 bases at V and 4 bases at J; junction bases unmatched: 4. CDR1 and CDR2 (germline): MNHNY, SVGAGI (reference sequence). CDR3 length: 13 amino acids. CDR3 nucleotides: TGTGCCAGCAGTCCTACAGGGGCCTATGGCTACACCTTC. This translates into CASSPTGAYGYTF.

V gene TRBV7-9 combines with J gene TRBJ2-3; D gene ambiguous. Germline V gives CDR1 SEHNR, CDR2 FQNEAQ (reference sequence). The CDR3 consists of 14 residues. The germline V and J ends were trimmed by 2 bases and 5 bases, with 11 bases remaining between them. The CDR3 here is CASSLSPSEDTQYF. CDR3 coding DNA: TGTGCCAGCAGCTTAAGTCCCAGCGAAGATACGCAGTATTTT.

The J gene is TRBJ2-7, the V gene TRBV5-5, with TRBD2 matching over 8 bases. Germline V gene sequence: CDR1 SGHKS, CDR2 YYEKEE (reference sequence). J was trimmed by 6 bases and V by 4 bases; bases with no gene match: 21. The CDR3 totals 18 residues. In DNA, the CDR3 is TGTGCCAGCAGCGACTATCCAGGGGACCTAGCGGGTCCCCGCGAGCAGTACTTC. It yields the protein CASSDYPGDLAGPREQYF.

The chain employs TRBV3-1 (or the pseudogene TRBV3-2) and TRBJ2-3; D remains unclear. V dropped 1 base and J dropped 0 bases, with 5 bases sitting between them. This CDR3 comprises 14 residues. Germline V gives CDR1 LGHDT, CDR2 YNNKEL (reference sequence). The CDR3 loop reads CASSQGASTDTQYF. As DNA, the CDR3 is TGTGCCAGCAGCCAAGGGGCTAGCACAGATACGCAGTATTTT.